Sequencing of this T cell receptor (beta chain) was carried out in a study of T cell repertoires in cytomegalovirus infection. The wider study: From public TCR beta signatures came an indication of both CMV infection and matching HLA type. Findings and caveats of the study: Public TCR beta family frequency separated CMV-and-HLA carriers, including in an independent cohort. CMV-specific TCR beta clonotypes restricted by HLA-C were the ones dominating the ex vivo response.

TCRdb re-derived calls from the reads in MiXCR, one entry per CDR3 protein. The sample includes 250,000 to 350,000 distinct CDR3 sequences, about 26% of them seen just once. This clonotype was counted ten times or more. The antigen is unknown. V lost 5 bases and J lost 0; bases outside the gene matches: 12. In germline, CDR1 is LNHDA, CDR2 SQIVND (reference sequence). This CDR3 has 18 residues. The V call is TRBV19, the J call TRBJ2-1, with 8 bases lining up with TRBD1. Sequencing was performed on PBMCs. This receptor was obtained from a human donor in good health (CMV status not recorded). Some clones in this sample may be carry-over from other donors' samples. The CDR3 sequence: CASSDQGARKSSYNEQFF. CDR3 nucleotide sequence: TGTGCCAGTAGTGACCAGGGGGCCCGGAAGAGCTCCTACAATGAGCAGTTCTTC. The full variable domain, in which reference TRBV19 and TRBJ2-1 provide the parts outside the CDR3, is DGGITQSPKYLFRKEGQNVTLSCEQNLNHDAMYWYRQDPGQGLRLIYYSQIVNDFQKGDIAEGYSVSREKKESFPLTVTSAQKNPTAFYLCASSDQGARKSSYNEQFFGPGTRLTVL.